These T cell receptor beta chains were read from a single sample in a study of blood T cell repertoires in COVID-19. Profiling relied on immunoSEQ multiplex PCR, and the TCRdb table lists in-frame clones only, not all of them. The table has 55,000 to 70,000 clones, about 88% seen once; the top ten hold about 43%. Sequences were obtained from peripheral blood. These receptors originate from a woman aged 55-70 years with COVID-19, enrolled during active disease. The CDR3 runs from the conserved cysteine through the conserved F or W. The order of the fields is J gene, V gene, D gene, clone size, CDR3 protein, CDR3 DNA. The D gene is left open where the match is weak. The size field is filled for only some rows; it gives once, few, many or a size class.

TRBJ1-1	TRBV7-6	-	-	CASSLDAGLKPFF	TGTGCCAGCAGCTTAGATGCGGGGTTAAAACCTTTCTTT
TRBJ1-2	TRBV5-8	TRBD1	once	CASSPEGTGGYGYTF	TGTGCCAGCAGCCCGGAGGGGACAGGGGGATATGGCTACACCTTC
TRBJ1-1	TRBV6-6	TRBD1	-	CASSLGTANSREAFF	TGTGCCAGCAGTTTAGGGACAGCGAATAGCCGTGAAGCTTTCTTT
TRBJ2-7	TRBV3-1/TRBV3-2	TRBD2	-	CASSQLGLAGPSYEQYF	TGTGCCAGCAGCCAACTCGGACTAGCGGGGCCCTCCTACGAGCAGTACTTC
TRBJ2-3	TRBV2	TRBD1	-	CASSGDREEYF	TGTGCCAGCAGTGGGGACAGGGAGGAGTATTTT
TRBJ2-1	TRBV27	TRBD2	-	CASSSGLAGAYNEQFF	TGTGCCAGCAGTTCGGGGCTAGCGGGCGCTTACAATGAGCAGTTCTTC
TRBJ1-4	TRBV4-2	-	-	CASSQDIGQKGEKLFF	TGTGCCAGCAGCCAAGATATAGGGCAGAAGGGGGAAAAACTGTTTTTT
TRBJ1-5	TRBV15	-	few	CATSRARGGSNQPQHF	TGTGCCACCAGCAGAGCACGGGGTGGAAGCAATCAGCCCCAGCATTTT
TRBJ2-2	TRBV4-2	TRBD2	-	CASSQVASGGAGETGELFF	TGTGCCAGCAGCCAAGTCGCTAGCGGGGGGGCCGGAGAAACCGGGGAGCTGTTTTTT
TRBJ1-6	TRBV4-3	-	-	CASSPSHFYNSPLHF	TGCGCCAGCAGCCCAAGTCACTTCTATAATTCACCCCTCCACTTT
TRBJ1-2	TRBV30	-	-	CAWSVPRDGYTF	TGTGCCTGGAGTGTACCCCGGGATGGCTACACCTTC
TRBJ1-2	TRBV27	-	-	CASSPWAQTGLGGYTF	TGTGCCAGCAGTCCATGGGCCCAAACAGGGTTGGGAGGCTACACCTTC
TRBJ2-3	TRBV6-2/TRBV6-3	-	-	CASSYSGAARKGDTQYF	TGTGCCAGCAGTTACTCTGGGGCTGCCCGGAAGGGAGATACGCAGTATTTT
TRBJ2-3	TRBV18	TRBD2	-	CASSPATNGLAEISTDTQYF	TGTGCCAGCTCACCAGCGACGAATGGACTAGCGGAGATTAGCACAGATACGCAGTATTTT
TRBJ2-1	TRBV10-1	-	-	CASSNPGGSNEQFF	TGCGCCAGCAGTAACCCGGGTGGGAGCAATGAGCAGTTCTTC
TRBJ2-2	TRBV18	-	-	CATQNVAETGELFF	TGTGCCACCCAGAACGTAGCAGAGACCGGGGAGCTGTTTTTT
TRBJ2-4	TRBV7-2	TRBD2	-	CASSLAGLAGLAKNIQYF	TGTGCCAGCAGCTTAGCGGGACTAGCGGGACTAGCCAAAAACATTCAGTACTTC
TRBJ2-3	TRBV4-3	TRBD2	-	CASSQTSGGATDTQYF	TGCGCCAGCAGCCAAACTAGCGGGGGGGCCACAGATACGCAGTATTTT
TRBJ1-1	TRBV10-3	TRBD1	-	CAISDEGQETEAFF	TGTGCCATCAGTGACGAAGGACAGGAGACTGAAGCTTTCTTT
TRBJ2-7	TRBV9	TRBD1	-	CASSLGGDSLYDGQYF	TGTGCCAGCAGCCTGGGTGGGGACAGTTTATACGATGGGCAGTACTTC
TRBJ2-6	TRBV7-2	TRBD1	-	CASSWTGSGANVLTF	TGTGCCAGCAGCTGGACAGGCTCTGGGGCCAACGTCCTGACTTTC
TRBJ2-1	TRBV24-1	TRBD2	-	CATSDFRLADSYNEQFF	TGTGCCACCAGTGATTTTCGACTAGCGGACTCCTACAATGAGCAGTTCTTC
TRBJ1-5	TRBV10-3	-	-	CAIREEGRGSNQPQHF	TGTGCCATCAGGGAGGAGGGCCGGGGGAGCAATCAGCCCCAGCATTTT
TRBJ2-7	TRBV15	-	-	CATSRDRDPSYEQYF	TGTGCCACCAGCAGAGATCGAGATCCCTCCTACGAGCAGTACTTC
TRBJ2-1	TRBV11-2	-	-	CASSSTGDNEQFF	TGTGCCAGCAGCTCCACAGGAGACAATGAGCAGTTCTTC
TRBJ2-5	TRBV20-1	-	-	CSARESETQYF	TGCAGCGCTAGGGAGTCAGAGACCCAGTACTTC
TRBJ1-1	TRBV5-4	-	-	CASSLLRARNTEAFF	TGTGCCAGCAGCTTGCTGAGGGCGCGGAACACTGAAGCTTTCTTT
TRBJ2-7	TRBV5-4	TRBD1	once	CASSLSGQGYEQYF	TGTGCCAGCAGCCTTTCGGGACAGGGCTACGAGCAGTACTTC
TRBJ1-1	TRBV7-2	-	-	CASSLSSYGGGTEAFF	TGTGCCAGCAGCTTATCCTCCTATGGGGGGGGGACTGAAGCTTTCTTT
TRBJ2-5	TRBV30	TRBD2	-	CAWRARGGRETQYF	TGTGCCTGGAGGGCCCGGGGGGGGCGTGAGACCCAGTACTTC
TRBJ2-7	TRBV27	-	few	CASSHNSYEQYF	TGTGCCAGCAGTCACAACTCCTACGAGCAGTACTTC
TRBJ1-1	TRBV6-6	-	-	CASSRLRTANTEAFF	TGTGCCAGCAGTCGCCTAAGAACAGCAAACACTGAAGCTTTCTTT
TRBJ1-5	TRBV10-3	-	once	CAISDGDPNSNQPQHF	TGTGCCATCAGTGATGGAGATCCTAATAGCAATCAGCCCCAGCATTTT
TRBJ1-1	TRBV18	TRBD1	-	CASSPGTGGQNTEAFF	TGTGCCAGCTCACCTGGGACAGGGGGTCAGAACACTGAAGCTTTCTTT
TRBJ2-3	TRBV6-5	-	-	CASSPQGGDTDTQYF	TGTGCCAGCAGTCCCCAAGGGGGAGACACAGATACGCAGTATTTT
TRBJ1-1	TRBV13	-	-	CASSLGTPKTEAFF	TGTGCCAGCAGCCTCGGGACTCCGAAGACTGAAGCTTTCTTT
TRBJ1-3	TRBV30	TRBD1	few	CAWTRGTARIGNTIYF	TGTGCCTGGACGCGTGGGACAGCGCGAATTGGAAACACCATATATTTT
TRBJ1-2	TRBV3-1/TRBV3-2	TRBD1	few	CASSQSGQAYGYTF	TGTGCCAGCAGCCAGAGCGGACAGGCCTATGGCTACACCTTC
TRBJ1-2	TRBV30	-	-	CAWSRGLDYGYTF	TGTGCCTGGAGCCGGGGTTTGGACTATGGCTACACCTTC
TRBJ1-4	TRBV18	-	-	CASSPTGGVGLFF	TGTGCCAGCTCACCTACCGGAGGAGTCGGGCTGTTTTTT
TRBJ2-7	TRBV5-1	-	-	CASSPEQGPYEQYF	TGCGCCAGCAGCCCGGAACAGGGACCCTACGAGCAGTACTTC